This passage covers 27 T cell receptor beta chains from one sample sequenced in a study of OX40 agonist ivuxolimab in advanced cancers. The protocol was immunoSEQ multiplex PCR, while the TCRdb copy is restricted to in-frame clones and leaves out a portion. The sample records fewer than 45,000 clones, 82% being singletons. The sequencing here drew on CD4+ or CD8+ T cells sorted from blood, taken in a trial of the OX40 agonist ivuxolimab. These receptors were collected from an adult with an advanced solid tumor such as melanoma, head and neck, liver or kidney cancer.

V and J are TRBV6-6 and TRBJ2-1; 9 positions match TRBD1. V was clipped by 2 bases and J by 7 bases; unmatched bases: 9. CDR1 MNHNY and CDR2 SVGAGI come from the germline V gene (reference sequence). The CDR3 extends over 16 amino acids. The CDR3 reads CASSYTRQGVKNEQFF. CDR3 nucleotide sequence: TGTGCCAGCAGTTACACCAGACAGGGGGTGAAGAATGAGCAGTTCTTC.

This clone was counted a single time. The genes are TRBV6-5 and TRBJ2-3, with D perhaps matching TRBD1 (6 bases). Trimming shortened V by 6 bases and J by 0 bases, and 13 bases separated the two germline ends. From germline, CDR1 is MNHEY and CDR2 SVGAGI. CDR3 length equals 15 residues. The CDR3 region has the DNA TGTGCCAGCAGAACCAAAGGGGGAAGCACAGATACGCAGTATTTT. It translates to CASRTKGGSTDTQYF.

The chain uses TRBV28 and TRBJ2-7; TRBD1 matches at 7 bases. Per germline, CDR1 MDHEN and CDR2 SYDVKM. CDR3 length: 18 amino acids. The trim removed 2 bases at V and 2 bases at J, leaving 15 bases unmatched. CDR3 DNA: TGTGCCAGCAGTTTACCCGGGACAGCCGTTTCTAACCCCTACGAGCAGTACTTC. It translates to CASSLPGTAVSNPYEQYF.

This clone was counted between two and nine times. This sequence joins TRBV2 and TRBJ1-1, with 7 bases aligning to TRBD1. CDR3 size: 15 residues. V lost 2 bases to trimming and J lost 3 bases; unmatched junction nucleotides: 6. The germline gives CDR1 SNHLY, CDR2 FYNNEI. CDR3 in DNA: TGTGCCAGCAGTGAACGGACAGGCCAATACACTGAAGCTTTCTTT. This codes for CASSERTGQYTEAFF. The full variable domain, its missing parts supplied by reference TRBV2 and TRBJ1-1, is EPEVTQTPSHQVTQMGQEVILRCVPISNHLYFYWYRQILGQKVEFLVSFYNNEISEKSEIFDDQFSVERPDGSNFTLKIRSTKLEDSAMYFCASSERTGQYTEAFFGQGTRLTVV.

J is TRBJ1-5 and V is TRBV19; D is unresolved. Germline V gene lookup returns CDR1 LNHDA and CDR2 SQIVND (reference sequence). Trimming removed 3 bases at V and 0 bases at J, with 9 bases between. The CDR3 is 15 amino acids. CDR3: CASSIPGYSNQPQHF. The CDR3 nucleotides are TGTGCCAGTAGTATTCCGGGTTATAGCAATCAGCCCCAGCATTTT.

The V call is TRBV7-2, the J call TRBJ1-1; D gene unclear. The germline V gene has CDR1 SGHTA and CDR2 FQGNSA. Trimming cost V 1 base and J 1 base, with 10 bases left between them. CDR3 length: 15 residues. The CDR3 coding sequence is TGTGCCAGCAGCTTAGATCTTGGAGGGAACACTGAAGCTTTCTTT. It encodes CASSLDLGGNTEAFF.

This chain connects TRBV9 to TRBJ2-1; 11 bases map to TRBD2. The CDR3 spans 15 residues. Germline CDR1 is SGDLS and CDR2 is YYNGEE. V gave up 5 bases and J gave up 3 bases; unmatched junction bases: 4. DNA for the CDR3: TGTGCCAGCAGTCTTAGCGGGAGGGACTACAATGAGCAGTTCTTC. The encoded protein is CASSLSGRDYNEQFF.

By share, this clone counts as medium-sized (0.01 to 0.1%). The V gene is TRBV4-1, the J gene TRBJ2-2, with TRBD1 as a possible D gene (6 bases). The CDR3 runs to 18 residues. Trimming took off 0 bases at V and 7 bases at J, with 21 bases between the two ends. Germline V lookup: CDR1 MGHRA, CDR2 YSYEKL. The CDR3 coding sequence is TGCGCCAGCAGCCAAGATTCGGTCAGAAAAGGGGGAAGCGGGGAGCTGTTTTTT. It translates to CASSQDSVRKGGSGELFF.

By sample share, this clone is medium-sized. The chain joins TRBV15 to TRBJ1-5, with a tentative D call TRBD1 (5 bases). The germline V and J ends were trimmed by 0 bases and 4 bases, with 16 bases remaining between them. CDR1 is LNHNV and CDR2 is YYDKDF in the germline V gene (reference sequence). The CDR3 is made up of 17 amino acids. Written as DNA, the CDR3 is TGTGCCACCAGCAGAGAGCGGGCAGGGAGGAAAAATCAGCCCCAGCATTTT. It specifies CATSRERAGRKNQPQHF.

The chain links TRBV28 to TRBJ1-2; perhaps TRBD1 as D (5 bases). The CDR3 loop spans 13 amino acids. Trimming cost V 3 bases and J 5 bases, with 10 bases left between them. CDR1 and CDR2 from the germline V gene are MDHEN and SYDVKM. The CDR3 region has the DNA TGTGCCAGCAGTTTGAGGCGGGGGTATGGCTACACCTTC. Encoded protein: CASSLRRGYGYTF.

V is TRBV30 and J is TRBJ2-3; D is undetermined. Trimming took 4 bases from V and 4 from J, leaving 6 bases between them. In germline, CDR1 is GTSNPN, CDR2 SVGIG (reference sequence). The CDR3 is 11 residues long. The CDR3 is CAWTSSDTQYF. CDR3 DNA sequence: TGTGCCTGGACCAGTTCAGATACGCAGTATTTT.

The chain recombines TRBV9 with TRBJ2-3; D ambiguous. This CDR3 has 15 residues. Germline V CDR1 and CDR2: SGDLS, YYNGEE. Trimming took 0 bases from V and 2 from J, leaving 10 bases between them. Written as DNA, the CDR3 is TGTGCCAGCAGCGTAGTAGCCCTCTCCACAGATACGCAGTATTTT. Its translation is CASSVVALSTDTQYF.

This chain links TRBV6-6 with TRBJ2-2; D call uncertain. From germline, CDR1 is MNHNY and CDR2 SVGAGI (reference sequence). V shed 0 bases and J shed 2 bases, with 7 bases lying between them. The CDR3 runs 15 residues. CDR3 DNA: TGTGCCAGCAGTTACTCGATGGGAAACACCGGGGAGCTGTTTTTT. Its translation: CASSYSMGNTGELFF.

The V and J genes are TRBV15 and TRBJ2-2; D is ambiguous. This CDR3 comprises 15 residues. CDR1 LNHNV and CDR2 YYDKDF come from the germline V gene (reference sequence). V dropped 1 base and J dropped 3 bases, with 9 bases sitting between them. As DNA, the CDR3 is TGTGCCACCAGCAGAGTAACCTCCTACACCGGGGAGCTGTTTTTT. It codes for CATSRVTSYTGELFF.

The rearrangement links TRBV18 to TRBJ1-2; the D is unclear. Germline V gene sequence: CDR1 KGHSH, CDR2 LQKENI. The CDR3 extends over 12 amino acids. V lost 6 bases, J lost 8 bases, and 13 bases lay in between. Here the CDR3 DNA reads TGTGCCAGCTCGCCCGAGGTGCAAGGCTACACCTTC. Protein: CASSPEVQGYTF.

The V and J genes are TRBV18 and TRBJ2-2; no definite D call. Germline V gene sequence: CDR1 KGHSH, CDR2 LQKENI. The CDR3 totals 15 residues. V lost 4 bases and J 3 bases, leaving 12 bases between the germline ends. For the CDR3, the DNA is TGTGCCAGCTCACGGCTTCCTGGGGACACCGGGGAGCTGTTTTTT. This encodes CASSRLPGDTGELFF. Looking up the rest from reference TRBV18 and TRBJ2-2 gives the full variable domain: NAGVMQNPRHLVRRRGQEARLRCSPMKGHSHVYWYRQLPEEGLKFMVYLQKENIIDESGMPKERFSAEFPKEGPSILRIQQVVRGDSAAYFCASSRLPGDTGELFFGEGSRLTVL.

This clone turned up a few times. This rearrangement joins TRBV27 to TRBJ1-2; D is uncertain. Germline values: CDR1 MNHEY, CDR2 SMNVEV (reference sequence). This CDR3 has 15 residues. V gave up 2 bases and J gave up 4 bases, with 14 bases separating them. The CDR3 sequence: CASSLLGVNGYGYTF. As DNA, the CDR3 is TGTGCCAGCAGTTTACTTGGGGTAAACGGCTATGGCTACACCTTC.

The V and J genes are TRBV5-6 and TRBJ1-5, with D tentatively TRBD1 (6 bases). Germline V CDR1 and CDR2: SGHDT, YYEEEE. V was shortened by 0 bases and J by 5 bases, with 9 bases between the two germline ends. The CDR3 spans 14 residues. The CDR3 sequence is CASSLGQVDQPQHF. DNA of the CDR3: TGTGCCAGCAGCTTGGGACAGGTAGATCAGCCCCAGCATTTT.

The chain employs TRBV11-3 and TRBJ2-1; 8 bases match TRBD2. The CDR3 runs 17 residues. The V and J ends lost 5 bases and 0 bases, in that order; junction bases with no gene match: 9. Looked up from germline, CDR1 is SGHNT and CDR2 is YENEEA. This CDR3 is CASSQSGGAFSYNEQFF. DNA of the CDR3: TGTGCCAGCAGCCAATCCGGGGGGGCATTCTCCTACAATGAGCAGTTCTTC.

V gene TRBV28 combines with J gene TRBJ2-7, with D unclear. Trimming pared 7 bases from V and 3 bases from J, leaving 10 bases between. This CDR3 is 12 amino acids long. Germline CDR1 and CDR2: MDHEN and SYDVKM. The CDR3 here is CASTGQHYEQYF. In nucleotides, the CDR3 is TGTGCCAGCACAGGCCAACACTACGAGCAGTACTTC.

The V and J genes are TRBV27 and TRBJ2-1, with D perhaps matching TRBD1 or TRBD2 (6 bases each). The length of the CDR3 is 14 residues. Germline values: CDR1 MNHEY, CDR2 SMNVEV (reference sequence). The V and J ends lost 2 bases and 14 bases respectively, with 19 bases between them. Written as DNA, the CDR3 is TGTGCCAGCAGTTTAACGGTGGGGGGCGCGGTAAAGTTCTTC. Translating gives CASSLTVGGAVKFF.

The chain combines TRBV28 with TRBJ1-2; D call uncertain. Trimming shortened V by 2 bases and J by 3 bases, and 4 bases separated the two germline ends. Germline V gene data show CDR1 as MDHEN and CDR2 as SYDVKM. This CDR3 spans 12 amino acids. For the CDR3, the DNA is TGTGCCAGCAGTTTAGGCCACTATGGCTACACCTTC. It encodes CASSLGHYGYTF.

This chain links TRBV30 with TRBJ2-3; 10 bases line up with TRBD2. V lost 0 bases and J lost 4; bases outside the gene matches: 4. This CDR3 region has 15 residues. Germline values: CDR1 GTSNPN, CDR2 SVGIG (reference sequence). Written as DNA, the CDR3 is TGTGCCTGGAGTGTACGACTAGCGGGCCCAGATACGCAGTATTTT. Translating gives CAWSVRLAGPDTQYF.

This chain uses TRBV6-5 with TRBJ1-1, with 7 positions matching TRBD1. This CDR3 is built from 15 residues. CDR1 is MNHEY and CDR2 is SVGAGI in the germline V gene. Germline trimming cut 3 bases from V and 7 bases from J; bases unmatched to any gene: 11. CDR3 in DNA: TGTGCCAGCAGTTATGAGGGGGCTGTATCGTTTGAAGCTTTCTTT. Amino acid sequence: CASSYEGAVSFEAFF.

The J gene is TRBJ1-1, the V gene TRBV28; 10 nucleotides align to TRBD1. Unmatched junction bases numbered 6, after V lost 5 bases and J lost 0 bases. This CDR3 region has 16 residues. CDR1 MDHEN and CDR2 SYDVKM come from the germline V gene. Written as DNA, the CDR3 is TGTGCCAGCAGTCTCCGGGACAGGGGAATGAACACTGAAGCTTTCTTT. Encoded protein: CASSLRDRGMNTEAFF.

This chain joins TRBV6-6 and TRBJ1-1; 7 bases are shared with TRBD1. The CDR3 totals 13 residues. V gave up 7 bases and J gave up 7 bases; unmatched junction bases: 9. From germline, CDR1 is MNHNY and CDR2 SVGAGI (reference sequence). The DNA for the CDR3 is TGTGCCAGCACCAAACTCTGGGACAGTGAAGCTTTCTTT. It codes for CASTKLWDSEAFF.

The chain recombines TRBV28 with TRBJ2-2; D is perhaps TRBD2 (5 bases). The CDR3 length is 12 residues. Trimming removed 2 bases from V and 9 bases from J, with 7 bases in between. Germline CDR1 reads MDHEN; CDR2 reads SYDVKM. The CDR3 coding sequence is TGTGCCAGCAGTTTACCCGGGAGGGAGCTGTTTTTT. It codes for CASSLPGRELFF.